The 5 T cell receptor beta chains in this list originate from one sample, sequenced in a study of T cells in Graves' hyperthyroidism and ophthalmopathy. RNA transcripts yielded amplified TCR beta CDR3 regions. First-round RT-PCR of the TCR CDR3 relied on the HTBI primer set. TCRdb re-called the multiplex PCR reads through MiXCR, storing one row per CDR3 protein. The table lists a few hundred thousand distinct CDR3 sequences, 40% to 55% of them singletons. Sequences were obtained from peripheral blood or thyroid tissue (not recorded which). These TCRs come from a woman aged 18-35 years with Graves' hyperthyroidism.

The J gene is TRBJ2-7, the V gene TRBV19; D is perhaps TRBD1 (5 bases). CDR3 length: 15 amino acids. V lost 5 bases and J 5 bases, leaving 19 bases between the germline ends. Looked up from germline, CDR1 is LNHDA and CDR2 is SQIVND (reference sequence). The CDR3 reads CASSATLEWGHEQYF. DNA of the CDR3: TGTGCCAGTAGTGCGACTCTAGAGTGGGGCCACGAGCAGTACTTC.

As to this clonotype: A read error may explain this, as a much larger clone is one base away. The conserved phenylalanine or tryptophan normally closing the CDR3 is absent here, so this likely arose from a read error. This chain links TRBV27 with TRBJ2-7, with 8 positions matching TRBD2. This CDR3 region has 13 residues. Germline V CDR1 and CDR2: MNHEY, SMNVEV (reference sequence). Trimming took 10 bases from V and 2 from J; bases not matched to a gene: 7. CDR3 in DNA: TGTGCCACCGGGACTAGGGGAACCTACGAGCAGTACCTC. It codes for CATGTRGTYEQYL.

This rearrangement joins TRBV20-1 to TRBJ2-5, with 10 bases fitting TRBD2. V lost 0 bases, J lost 6 bases, and 4 bases stayed unmatched. The CDR3 runs 14 residues. Per germline, CDR1 DFQATT and CDR2 SNEGSKA (reference sequence). CDR3 sequence (DNA): TGCAGTGCTAGAGATACTAGCGGGATTCAGACCCAGTACTTC. Its protein is CSARDTSGIQTQYF.

This clonotype was recorded a few times. V gene TRBV29-1 combines with J gene TRBJ2-3; a possible D gene is TRBD1 (5 bases). There are 15 residues in the CDR3. Germline loops: CDR1 SQVTM, CDR2 ANQGSEA. Trimming removed 3 bases from V and 6 bases from J, with 19 bases in between. CDR3 residues: CSVDLHAGFADTQYF. In nucleotides, the CDR3 is TGCAGCGTTGATTTGCATGCAGGGTTTGCGGATACGCAGTATTTT.

This clonotype has a count of ten or more. The chain recombines TRBV15 with TRBJ1-1; maybe TRBD1 (6 bases). The CDR3 length is 13 residues. The V and J ends lost 0 bases and 11 bases respectively, with 13 bases between them. CDR1 and CDR2 from the germline V gene are LNHNV and YYDKDF (reference sequence). Here the CDR3 reads CATSREGGQWAFF. The DNA for the CDR3 is TGTGCCACCAGCAGAGAGGGAGGACAGTGGGCTTTCTTT. Filled out from reference TRBV15 and TRBJ1-1, the complete variable domain reads DAMVIQNPRYQVTQFGKPVTLSCSQTLNHNVMYWYQQKSSQAPKLLFHYYDKDFNNEADTPDNFQSRRPNTSFCFLDIRSPGLGDTAMYLCATSREGGQWAFFGQGTRLTVV.